This T cell receptor (beta chain) originates from a study of T-cell reconstitution after alpha-beta-depleted transplantation in children. Findings of the study overall: Among T cells one year after transplant, newly produced cells accounted for most counts and diversity. Day-60 TCRbeta diversity that was high in some patients was derived from surviving recipient T cells and thymic progenitors. Two months or so post-transplant, alpha-beta T cells reportedly derived from several hundred expanded graft clones.

TCRbeta library construction was performed incorporating unique molecular identifiers. TCRdb called the PCR reads again in MiXCR, with one record for every CDR3 protein. The repertoire holds 250,000 or so distinct CDR3 sequences, with roughly 8.2% as singletons. Trimming pared 2 bases from V and 5 bases from J, leaving 10 bases between. The CDR3 covers 14 residues. The germline V gene has CDR1 SGHTA and CDR2 FQGNSA. In this sample, this clonotype turned up many times. Its antigen is not identified. This specimen was PBMCs, mostly from graft donor cells, taken 180 days after TCRalphabeta/CD19-depleted stem cell transplant. This chain joins TRBV7-2 and TRBJ2-1, with D perhaps assigned TRBD1 or TRBD2 (6 bases each). This sequence originates from a male patient aged 10 to 17 who had a stem cell transplant for acute lymphoblastic leukemia, so the T cells may come from the graft donor. CDR3 bases: TGTGCCAGCAGCTTACGGGGGCCTCACAATGAGCAGTTCTTC. It specifies CASSLRGPHNEQFF.